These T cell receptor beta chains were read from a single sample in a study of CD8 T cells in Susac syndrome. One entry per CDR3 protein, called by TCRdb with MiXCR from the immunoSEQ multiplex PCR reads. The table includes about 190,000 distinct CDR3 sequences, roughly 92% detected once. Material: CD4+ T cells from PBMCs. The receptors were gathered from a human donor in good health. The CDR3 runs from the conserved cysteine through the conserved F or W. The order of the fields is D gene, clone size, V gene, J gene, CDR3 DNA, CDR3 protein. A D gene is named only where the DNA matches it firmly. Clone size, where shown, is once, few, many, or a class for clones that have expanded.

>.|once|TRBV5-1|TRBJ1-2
TGCGCCAGCAGCCCGGGGTTTGCGGCAGGCGACTATGGCTACACCTTC
CASSPGFAAGDYGYTF
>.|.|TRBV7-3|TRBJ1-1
TGTGCCAGCAGCGACACCGGACTCCAAGCTTTCTTT
CASSDTGLQAFF
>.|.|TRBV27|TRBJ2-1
TGTGCCAGCAGTTTATACCCTCTTAAACAGGGAGGGAATGAGCAGTTCTTC
CASSLYPLKQGGNEQFF
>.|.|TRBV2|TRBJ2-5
TGTGCCACAGCCCGACAGGATATTAGCGAGACCCAGTACTTC
CATARQDISETQYF
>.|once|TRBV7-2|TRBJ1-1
TGTGCCAGCAGCTTAGCCCTCCTTATCCCGAAACAGGGAGGGAACACTGAAGCTTTCTTT
CASSLALLIPKQGGNTEAFF
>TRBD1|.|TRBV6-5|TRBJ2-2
TGTGCCAGCAGTCGGGACAGTAACACCGGGGAGCTGTTTTTT
CASSRDSNTGELFF
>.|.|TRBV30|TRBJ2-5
TGTGCCTGGAACCCGGAGGGTCTAGCTTTAGCGGAGACCCAGTACTTC
CAWNPEGLALAETQYF
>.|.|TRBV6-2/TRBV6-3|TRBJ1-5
TGTGCCAGCAGTTACCCGCCAGGGTATAGCAATCAGCCCCAGCATTTT
CASSYPPGYSNQPQHF
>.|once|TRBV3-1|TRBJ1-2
TGTGCCAGCAGCCAAGCTCGTCAGGGAGACCTGCGCTATGGCTACACCTTC
CASSQARQGDLRYGYTF
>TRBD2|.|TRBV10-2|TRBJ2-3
TGCGCCAGCAGTGATCTAGCGGGGACCGGGGATACGCAGTATTTT
CASSDLAGTGDTQYF
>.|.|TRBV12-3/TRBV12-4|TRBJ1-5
TGTGCCAGCAGCCCCATGGACGGTAGCAATCAGCCCCAGCATTTT
CASSPMDGSNQPQHF
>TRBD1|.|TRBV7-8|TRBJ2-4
TGTGCCAGCAGCTCAACACCCAGACAGGGGGCGACCAAAAACATTCAGTACTTC
CASSSTPRQGATKNIQYF
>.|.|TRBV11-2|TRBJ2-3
TGTGCCAGCCGCCAGTCCGGTCGAGGCACAGATACGCAGTATTTT
CASRQSGRGTDTQYF
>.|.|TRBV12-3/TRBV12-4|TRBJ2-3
TGTGCCAGCAGCAATCCGATGCAGGGGACGCAGTATTTT
CASSNPMQGTQYF
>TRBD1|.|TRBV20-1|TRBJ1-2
TGCAGTGCTAGAAAACAGGGGGCCAGCGGCTACACCTTC
CSARKQGASGYTF
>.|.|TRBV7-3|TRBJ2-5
TGTGCCAGCAGCTCGGGGTTGACCGGGCAAGAGACCCAGTACTTC
CASSSGLTGQETQYF
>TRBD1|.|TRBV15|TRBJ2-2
TGTGCCACCAGCAGAGCGACGGGACAGGGGCCCGGGGAGCTGTTTTTT
CATSRATGQGPGELFF
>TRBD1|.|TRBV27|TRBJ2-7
TGTGCCAGCAGTCACGACAGGGCGGCCGAGCAGTACTTC
CASSHDRAAEQYF
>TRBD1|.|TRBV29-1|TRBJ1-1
TGCAGCGTTGTAGGGGGCGTCGGAGTGAACACTGAAGCTTTCTTT
CSVVGGVGVNTEAFF
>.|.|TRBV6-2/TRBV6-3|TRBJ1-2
TGTGCCACCGCCGGGGCCTTGGATGGCTACACCTTC
CATAGALDGYTF
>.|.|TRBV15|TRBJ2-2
TGTGCCACCAGCAGAGATTCGACGCAAGTGTCCGGGGAGCTGTTTTTT
CATSRDSTQVSGELFF
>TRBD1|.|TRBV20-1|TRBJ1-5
TGCAGTGCTCCAGGGGGGACTCTCAATCAGCCCCAGCATTTT
CSAPGGTLNQPQHF
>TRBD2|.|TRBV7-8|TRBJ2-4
TGTGCCAGCAGCCCTCTAAGCGGGGGGCTGGGGGAGGGGTACTTC
CASSPLSGGLGEGYF
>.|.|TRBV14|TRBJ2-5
TGTGCCAGCAGCCAAGATCTTGGGCGCCCCGTGACCCAGTACTTC
CASSQDLGRPVTQYF
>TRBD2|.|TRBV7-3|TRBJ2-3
TGTGCCAGCAGCTCAGGGACTAGCGGGGGGACAGATACGCAGTATTTT
CASSSGTSGGTDTQYF
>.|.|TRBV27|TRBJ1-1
TGTGCCAGCAGTTTATGGGCCAGAATGAACACTGAAGCTTTCTTT
CASSLWARMNTEAFF
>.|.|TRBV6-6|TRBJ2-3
TGTGCCAGCAGTTACGCCGGGGTCCCGGGGGATACGCAGTATTTT
CASSYAGVPGDTQYF
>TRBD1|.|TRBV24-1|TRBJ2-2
TGTGCCACCAGTGAGCGGACAGGAGGCGGGGAGCTGTTTTTT
CATSERTGGGELFF
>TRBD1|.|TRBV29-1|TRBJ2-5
TGCAGCGTTGGGGACAGACTGCAAGAGACCCAGTACTTC
CSVGDRLQETQYF
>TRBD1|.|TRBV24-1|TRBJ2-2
TGTGCCACCAGTGAACCGGGACAGGGCCGTCGCGGGGAGCTGTTTTTT
CATSEPGQGRRGELFF
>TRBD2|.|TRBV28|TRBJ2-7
TGTGCCAGCAGACTCCGGGGGGGGACCTACGAGCAGTACTTC
CASRLRGGTYEQYF
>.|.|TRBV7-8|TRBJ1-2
TGTGCCAGCAGTCTCGGACCGAACTATGGCTACACCTTC
CASSLGPNYGYTF
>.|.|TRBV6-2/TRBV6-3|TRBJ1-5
TGTGCCACCCAGGGAAGCGGCAATCAGCCCCAGCATTTT
CATQGSGNQPQHF
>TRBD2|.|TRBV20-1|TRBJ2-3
TGCAGTGCCCTAAAGGGGACTAGCTTTGGGTCAGATACGCAGTATTTT
CSALKGTSFGSDTQYF
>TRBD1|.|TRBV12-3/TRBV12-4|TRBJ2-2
TGTGCCAGCAGTTGGACAGGGAAGAACCTCGGGGAGCTGTTTTTT
CASSWTGKNLGELFF
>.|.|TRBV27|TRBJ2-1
TGTGCCAGCAGTTCCTATTCGTCCCAACAACGATACAATGAGCAGTTCTTC
CASSSYSSQQRYNEQFF
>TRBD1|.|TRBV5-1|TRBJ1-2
TGCGCCAGCAGCATCGGGACAGCCAATGGCTACACCTTC
CASSIGTANGYTF
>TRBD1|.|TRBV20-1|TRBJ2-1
TGCAGTGCTAGATTGGGACAGGGCGGGTTTTACAATGAGCAGTTCTTC
CSARLGQGGFYNEQFF
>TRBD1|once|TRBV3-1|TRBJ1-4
TGTGCCAGCAGCCGAACTAGGGGGCTTATCAATGAAAAACTGTTTTTT
CASSRTRGLINEKLFF
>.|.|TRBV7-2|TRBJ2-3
TGTGCCAGCAGCCCGACCCCAAGGACAGATACGCAGTATTTT
CASSPTPRTDTQYF
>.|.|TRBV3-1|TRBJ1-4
TGTGCCAGCAATGTCCTGGGTGAAAAACTGTTTTTT
CASNVLGEKLFF
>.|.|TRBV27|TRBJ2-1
TGTGCCAGCAGTGAGACTCCGTACAATGAGCAGTTCTTC
CASSETPYNEQFF
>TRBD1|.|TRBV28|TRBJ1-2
TGTGCCACCCTAGAGGGACAGGGGGTAAACTATGGCTACACCTTC
CATLEGQGVNYGYTF
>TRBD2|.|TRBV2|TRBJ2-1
TGTGCCAGCAGTTCCGGGACTACCTTCAATGAGCAGTTCTTC
CASSSGTTFNEQFF
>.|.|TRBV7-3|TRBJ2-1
TGTGCCAGCAGCCAGGGTAGCTTAAACAATGAGCAGTTCTTC
CASSQGSLNNEQFF
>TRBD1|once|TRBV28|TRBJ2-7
TGTGCCAGCAGTCCCCAGGGGGCTTATGCCGAGCAGTACTTC
CASSPQGAYAEQYF
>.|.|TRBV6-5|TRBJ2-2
TGTGCCAGCAGTTACGACAGGGACTTATCCGGGGAGCTGTTTTTT
CASSYDRDLSGELFF
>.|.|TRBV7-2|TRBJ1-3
TGTGCCAGCAGCCTTCTTGTTGGAAACACCATATATTTT
CASSLLVGNTIYF
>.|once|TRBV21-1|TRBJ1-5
TGTGCCAGCAGCAAAAGACGATTTAACAATCAGCCCCAGCATTTT
CASSKRRFNNQPQHF
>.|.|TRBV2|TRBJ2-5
TGTGCCAGCAGTGAAGAAGAGACCCAGTACTTC
CASSEEETQYF
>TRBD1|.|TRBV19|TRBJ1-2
TGTGCCAGTCAAATTCTGACAGGGAACTATGGCTACACCTTC
CASQILTGNYGYTF
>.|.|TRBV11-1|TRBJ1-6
TGTGCCAGCAGCGGGGACGTATACGATTCACCCCTCCACTTT
CASSGDVYDSPLHF
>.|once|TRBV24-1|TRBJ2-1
TGTGCCACCAGTGACCTTAGAGACAGCAATGAGCAGTTCTTC
CATSDLRDSNEQFF
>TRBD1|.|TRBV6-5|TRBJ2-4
TGTGCCAGCCTTCACACCGGGACAGGGGGGAACATTCAGTACTTC
CASLHTGTGGNIQYF
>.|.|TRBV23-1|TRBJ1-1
TGCGCCACTACTCTCGGTGGTGGGTGTTTCTTT
CATTLGGGCFF
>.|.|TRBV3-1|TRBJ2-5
TGTGCCAGCAGCCACAGCGGGGAGACCCAGTACTTC
CASSHSGETQYF
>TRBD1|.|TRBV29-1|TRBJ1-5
TGCAGCGTCTCCGGGACAGGAGAATTTAGCAATCAGCCCCAGCATTTT
CSVSGTGEFSNQPQHF
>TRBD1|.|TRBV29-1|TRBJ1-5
TGCAGCGTACGGGGGACAGACAATCAGCCCCAGCATTTT
CSVRGTDNQPQHF
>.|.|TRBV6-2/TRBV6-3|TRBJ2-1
TGTGCCAGCGGAGACCCGGGACGGGCTTACAATGAGCAGTTCTTC
CASGDPGRAYNEQFF